The 14 T cell receptor beta chains presented below share a single source sample, sequenced in a study of blood T cell repertoires in COVID-19. Sequenced by immunoSEQ multiplex PCR; TCRdb stores in-frame clones only, minus some. Seen here are approximately 330,000 clones, around nine tenths observed once, and the top ten hold approximately 4%. Input material: peripheral blood. These receptor sequences come from a woman between 50 and 59 years old with active or convalescent COVID-19.

The chain has TRBV4-3 and TRBJ1-4; D is perhaps TRBD1 (6 bases). Trimming took off 1 base at V and 7 bases at J, with 19 bases between the two ends. CDR3 length: 17 residues. Germline V lookup: CDR1 LGHNA, CDR2 YSLEER. Here the CDR3 reads CASSQAPDGTWGEKLFF. The CDR3 DNA reads as TGCGCCAGCAGCCAAGCCCCGGACGGGACATGGGGTGAAAAACTGTTTTTT.

The V call is TRBV9, the J call TRBJ1-6; D possibly corresponds to TRBD1 (6 bases). The germline V gene has CDR1 SGDLS and CDR2 YYNGEE. Deletions cut 3 bases from V and 9 bases from J, with 13 bases between. The CDR3 consists of 14 residues. DNA for the CDR3: TGTGCCAGCAGCGGGACAGTACCATCTTCACCCCTCCACTTT. This codes for CASSGTVPSSPLHF.

The chain carries TRBV7-2 and TRBJ2-7; 9 positions agree with TRBD2. V trimming: 2 bases; J trimming: 4 bases; junction bases outside the gene matches: 6. The germline CDR1 and CDR2 sequences are SGHTA and FQGNSA. The CDR3 spans 15 residues. In nucleotides, the CDR3 is TGTGCCAGCAGCTTACCCTTGACTAGCGGTTACGAGCAGTACTTC. It specifies CASSLPLTSGYEQYF.

This clone appeared a single time. This rearrangement joins TRBV27 to TRBJ1-2; TRBD1 matches at 7 bases. Germline V lookup: CDR1 MNHEY, CDR2 SMNVEV (reference sequence). CDR3 length: 15 amino acids. The trim removed 4 bases at V and 4 bases at J, leaving 9 bases unmatched. This CDR3 reads CASSSVYGTAYGYTF. The CDR3 coding sequence is TGTGCCAGCAGTTCCGTATACGGGACAGCCTATGGCTACACCTTC.

The chain recombines TRBV7-3 with TRBJ1-1; tentative D call: TRBD1 (5 bases). CDR1 is SGHTA, CDR2 FQGTGA, per germline. V was trimmed by 3 bases and J by 3 bases, leaving 14 bases between them. The CDR3 consists of 15 residues. The CDR3 region has the DNA TGTGCCAGCAGCTTCGAGGGGACTAGGGACACTGAAGCTTTCTTT. As protein: CASSFEGTRDTEAFF.

This chain connects TRBV15 to TRBJ1-2; 8 bases agree with TRBD1. Germline assignment: CDR1 LNHNV and CDR2 YYDKDF (reference sequence). V dropped 3 bases and J dropped 2; count of bases not matched to a gene: 2. The CDR3 is 14 residues long. The CDR3 coding sequence is TGTGCCACCAGCAGGGACAGGGCGAACTATGGCTACACCTTC. Encoded protein: CATSRDRANYGYTF.

The chain has TRBV3-1 (or the pseudogene TRBV3-2) and TRBJ1-1; no clear D. Germline V gives CDR1 LGHDT, CDR2 YNNKEL (reference sequence). Trimming stripped 0 bases from V and 11 bases from J, with 10 bases between. CDR3 length: 12 amino acids. The CDR3 DNA reads TGTGCCAGCAGCCAAGATCCGTCTGTGGCTTTCTTT. As protein: CASSQDPSVAFF.

Here the CDR3 reads CSASTPGLTEAFF. Here the CDR3 DNA reads TGCAGTGCTAGTACGCCAGGGCTGACTGAAGCTTTCTTT. This chain links TRBV20-1 with TRBJ1-1; possibly TRBD1 for D (5 bases). The CDR3 contains 13 residues. With 3 bases removed from V and 5 bases from J, the gap between germline ends came to 13 bases. In germline, CDR1 is DFQATT, CDR2 SNEGSKA (reference sequence).

This clone was recorded only once. The genes are TRBV14 and TRBJ1-1; D is unclear. Per germline, CDR1 SGHDN and CDR2 FVKESK. Trimming cost V 1 base and J 10 bases, with 10 bases left between them. The CDR3 loop spans 12 amino acids. CDR3 residues: CASSQGSGVAFF. CDR3 in DNA: TGTGCCAGCAGCCAAGGAAGCGGGGTAGCTTTCTTT. The variable domain in full, completed from reference TRBV14 and TRBJ1-1, reads EAGVTQFPSHSVIEKGQTVTLRCDPISGHDNLYWYRRVMGKEIKFLLHFVKESKQDESGMPNNRFLAERTGGTYSTLKVQPAELEDSGVYFCASSQGSGVAFFGQGTRLTVV.

Regarding this clone: The sample has other DNA sequences that encode this CDR3 too. The chain uses TRBV10-3 and TRBJ1-1, with D possibly TRBD1 on 6 matching bases. The V end lost 3 bases, the J end lost 5 bases, and 10 bases lay between the germline ends. The CDR3 is made up of 13 amino acids. Germline values: CDR1 ENHRY, CDR2 SYGVKD. This CDR3 is CAISEGGDTEAFF. The CDR3 DNA reads as TGTGCCATCAGTGAAGGGGGAGATACTGAAGCTTTCTTT.

This chain connects TRBV11-2 to TRBJ1-1; 8 bases map to TRBD1. V was pared by 5 bases and J by 7 bases, with 6 bases of the junction left unmatched. This CDR3 is 13 amino acids long. Germline assignment: CDR1 SGHAT and CDR2 FQNNGV. CDR3 protein: CASSLQTGDEAFF. In nucleotides, the CDR3 is TGTGCCAGCAGCCTTCAGACAGGGGATGAAGCTTTCTTT.

The rearrangement joins TRBV19 to TRBJ1-2; perhaps TRBD1 as D (5 bases). V shed 2 bases and J shed 1 base, with 11 bases lying between them. The length of the CDR3 is 15 residues. Germline lookup yields CDR1 LNHDA and CDR2 SQIVND (reference sequence). The chain's CDR3 is CASSIRTGLNYGYTF. Written as DNA, the CDR3 is TGTGCCAGTAGTATAAGAACAGGTCTTAACTATGGCTACACCTTC.

The chain employs TRBV30 and TRBJ1-2; no firm D call. The V end lost 4 bases, the J end lost 5 bases, and 8 bases lay between the germline ends. The CDR3 is 11 amino acids. Germline lookup yields CDR1 GTSNPN and CDR2 SVGIG (reference sequence). The CDR3 DNA reads as TGTGCCTGGATACGGGATTATGGCTACACCTTC. Its protein product is CAWIRDYGYTF.

This clone was recorded a few times. V and J are TRBV7-9 and TRBJ1-5, with 8 bases aligning to TRBD1. From germline, CDR1 is SEHNR and CDR2 FQNEAQ (reference sequence). V trimming: 5 bases; J trimming: 4 bases; junction bases outside the gene matches: 13. The CDR3 is 17 residues long. The CDR3 reads CASSPGGLGNRNQPQHF. In DNA, the CDR3 is TGTGCCAGCAGCCCAGGGGGCTTGGGTAACCGGAATCAGCCCCAGCATTTT.